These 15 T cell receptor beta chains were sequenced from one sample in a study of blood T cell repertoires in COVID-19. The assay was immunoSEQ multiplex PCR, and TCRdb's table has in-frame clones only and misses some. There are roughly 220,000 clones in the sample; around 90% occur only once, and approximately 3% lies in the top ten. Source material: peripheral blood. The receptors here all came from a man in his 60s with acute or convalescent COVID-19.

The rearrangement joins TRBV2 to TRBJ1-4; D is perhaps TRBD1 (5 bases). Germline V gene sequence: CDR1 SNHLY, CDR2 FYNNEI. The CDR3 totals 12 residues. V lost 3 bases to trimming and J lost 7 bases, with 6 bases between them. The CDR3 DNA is TGTGCCAGCAGTGACAGGGTTGAAAAACTGTTTTTT. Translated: CASSDRVEKLFF.

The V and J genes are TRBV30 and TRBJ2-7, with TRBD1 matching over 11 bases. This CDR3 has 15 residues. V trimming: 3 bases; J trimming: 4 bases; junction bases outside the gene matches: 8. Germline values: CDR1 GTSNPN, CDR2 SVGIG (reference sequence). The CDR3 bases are TGTGCCTGGAGCCGGTGGACAGGGGGCGAGTACGAGCAGTACTTC. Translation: CAWSRWTGGEYEQYF.

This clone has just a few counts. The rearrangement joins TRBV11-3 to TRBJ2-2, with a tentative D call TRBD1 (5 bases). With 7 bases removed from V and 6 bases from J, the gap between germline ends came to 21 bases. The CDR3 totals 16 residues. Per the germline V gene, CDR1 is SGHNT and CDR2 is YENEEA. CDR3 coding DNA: TGTGCCAGCACACACAGGAGCAGGGTGGGGTCCGGGGAGCTGTTTTTT. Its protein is CASTHRSRVGSGELFF.

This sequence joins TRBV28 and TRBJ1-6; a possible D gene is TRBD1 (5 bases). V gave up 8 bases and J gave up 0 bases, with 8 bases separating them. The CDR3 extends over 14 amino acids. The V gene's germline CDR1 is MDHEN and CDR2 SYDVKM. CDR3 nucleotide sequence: TGTGCCAGCCGGGGGAGCTCCTATAATTCACCCCTCCACTTT. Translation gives CASRGSSYNSPLHF.

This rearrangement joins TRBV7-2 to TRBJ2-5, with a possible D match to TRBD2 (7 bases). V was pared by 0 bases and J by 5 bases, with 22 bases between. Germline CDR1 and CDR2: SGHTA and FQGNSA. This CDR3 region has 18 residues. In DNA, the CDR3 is TGTGCCAGCAGCTTAGCCCTCCTCTCCCGGGGGGCGGGGGAGACCCAGTACTTC. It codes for CASSLALLSRGAGETQYF.

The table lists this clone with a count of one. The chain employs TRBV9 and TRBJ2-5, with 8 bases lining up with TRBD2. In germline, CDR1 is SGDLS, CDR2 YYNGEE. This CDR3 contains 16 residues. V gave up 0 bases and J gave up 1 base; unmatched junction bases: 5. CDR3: CASSVAAGDFQETQYF. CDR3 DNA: TGTGCCAGCAGCGTAGCAGCGGGGGATTTCCAAGAGACCCAGTACTTC.

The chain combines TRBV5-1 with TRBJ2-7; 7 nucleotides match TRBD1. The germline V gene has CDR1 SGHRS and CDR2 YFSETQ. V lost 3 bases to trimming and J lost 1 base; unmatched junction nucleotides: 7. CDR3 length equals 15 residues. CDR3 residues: CASSSGRQGSYEQYF. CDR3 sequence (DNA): TGCGCCAGCAGCTCCGGACGACAGGGATCCTACGAGCAGTACTTC.

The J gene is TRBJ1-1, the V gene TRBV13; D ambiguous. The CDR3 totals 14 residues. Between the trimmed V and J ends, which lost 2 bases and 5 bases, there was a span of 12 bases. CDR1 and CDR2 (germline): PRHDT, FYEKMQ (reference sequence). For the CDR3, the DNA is TGTGCCAGCAGCTTAAAATCGGGCGGGACTGAAGCTTTCTTT. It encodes CASSLKSGGTEAFF. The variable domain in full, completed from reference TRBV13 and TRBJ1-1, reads AAGVIQSPRHLIKEKRETATLKCYPIPRHDTVYWYQQGPGQDPQFLISFYEKMQSDKGSIPDRFSAQQFSDYHSELNMSSLELGDSALYFCASSLKSGGTEAFFGQGTRLTVV.

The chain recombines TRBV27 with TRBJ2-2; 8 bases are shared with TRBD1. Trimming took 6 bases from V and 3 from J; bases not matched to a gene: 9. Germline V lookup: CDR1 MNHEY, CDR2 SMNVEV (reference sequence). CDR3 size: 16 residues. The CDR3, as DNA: TGTGCCAGCAGCCACAGGACAGGGAGGTACACCGGGGAGCTGTTTTTT. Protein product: CASSHRTGRYTGELFF.

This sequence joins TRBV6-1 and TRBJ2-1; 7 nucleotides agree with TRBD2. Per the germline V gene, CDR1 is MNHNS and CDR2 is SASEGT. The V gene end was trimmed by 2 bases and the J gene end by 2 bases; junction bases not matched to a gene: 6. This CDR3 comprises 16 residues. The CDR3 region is CASSEWGGVTYNEQFF. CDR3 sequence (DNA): TGTGCCAGCAGTGAATGGGGGGGGGTAACCTACAATGAGCAGTTCTTC.

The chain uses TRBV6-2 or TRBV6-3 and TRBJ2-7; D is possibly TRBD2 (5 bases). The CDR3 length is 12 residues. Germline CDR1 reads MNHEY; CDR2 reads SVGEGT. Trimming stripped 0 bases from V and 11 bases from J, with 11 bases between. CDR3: CASSYSNQREYF. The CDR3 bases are TGTGCCAGCAGTTACTCGAACCAGAGGGAGTACTTC.

The CDR3 bases are TGTGCCATCAGTGAGGGGACAGGGTCAGATACGCAGTATTTT. Its protein product is CAISEGTGSDTQYF. V gene TRBV10-3 combines with J gene TRBJ2-3, with TRBD1 matching over 9 bases. Trimming cost V 2 bases and J 4 bases; bases outside gene matches: 1. The CDR3 is 14 amino acids. From germline, CDR1 is ENHRY and CDR2 SYGVKD.

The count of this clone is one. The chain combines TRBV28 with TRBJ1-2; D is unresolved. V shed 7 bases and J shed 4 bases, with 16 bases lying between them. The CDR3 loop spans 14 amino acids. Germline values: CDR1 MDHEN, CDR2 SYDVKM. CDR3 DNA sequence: TGTGCCAGCACCCCGGGCGGGCGGCCCTATGGCTACACCTTC. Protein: CASTPGGRPYGYTF.

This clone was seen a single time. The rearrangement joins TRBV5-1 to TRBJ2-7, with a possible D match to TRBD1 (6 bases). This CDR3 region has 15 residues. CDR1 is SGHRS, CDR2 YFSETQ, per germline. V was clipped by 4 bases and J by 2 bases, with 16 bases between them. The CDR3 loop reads CASSRSGGRTYEQYF. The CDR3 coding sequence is TGCGCCAGCAGCCGCTCTGGGGGCCGGACCTACGAGCAGTACTTC.

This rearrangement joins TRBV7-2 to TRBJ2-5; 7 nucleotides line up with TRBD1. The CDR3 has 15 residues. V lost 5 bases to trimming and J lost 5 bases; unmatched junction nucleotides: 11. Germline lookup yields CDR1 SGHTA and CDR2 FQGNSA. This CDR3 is CASSLQKGQRETQYF. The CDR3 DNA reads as TGTGCCAGCAGCCTACAGAAGGGACAGCGGGAGACCCAGTACTTC.